The T cell receptor beta chain under discussion was sequenced for a study of technical replicates of blood from several donors. Germline CDR1 SGHTA, CDR2 FQGNSA. CDR3 length equals 15 residues. V lost 1 base and J 1 base, leaving 11 bases between the germline ends. Assay used: immunoSEQ multiplex PCR; TCRdb lists only in-frame clones, some missing. The repertoire holds approximately 78,000 clones, with roughly 95% as singletons. Sample: T cells isolated from PBMCs. This TCR was sampled from a human donor in good health. The chain uses TRBV7-2 and TRBJ2-7; D may be TRBD2 (6 bases). The CDR3 DNA is TGTGCCAGCAGCTTAGATTATCGGGGGTCCTACGAGCAGTACTTC. Its translation is CASSLDYRGSYEQYF.